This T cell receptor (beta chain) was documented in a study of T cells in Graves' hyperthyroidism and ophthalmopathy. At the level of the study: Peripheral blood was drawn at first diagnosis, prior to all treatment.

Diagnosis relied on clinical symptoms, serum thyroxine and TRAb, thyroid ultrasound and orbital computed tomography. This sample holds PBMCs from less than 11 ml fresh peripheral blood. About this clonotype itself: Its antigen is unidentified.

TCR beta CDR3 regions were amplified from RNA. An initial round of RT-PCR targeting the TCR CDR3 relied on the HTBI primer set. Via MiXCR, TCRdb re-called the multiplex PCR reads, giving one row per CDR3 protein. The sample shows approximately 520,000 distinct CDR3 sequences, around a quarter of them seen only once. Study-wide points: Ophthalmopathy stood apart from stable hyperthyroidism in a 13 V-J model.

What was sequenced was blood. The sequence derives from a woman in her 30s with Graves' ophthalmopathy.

The CDR3 sequence: CSAPRRTVNTEAFF. The CDR3, as DNA: TGCAGTGCCCCTCGAAGGACGGTGAACACTGAAGCTTTCTTT. The genes are TRBV20-1 and TRBJ1-1; no clear D gene. The V gene lost 6 bases and the J gene lost 0 bases, with 14 bases spanning the gap. The CDR3 contains 14 residues. The V gene's germline CDR1 is DFQATT and CDR2 SNEGSKA (reference sequence).